Listed below are T cell receptor beta chains from one sample, sequenced in a study of blood T cell repertoires in COVID-19. TCRdb's copy holds only in-frame clones and misses some; the assay was immunoSEQ multiplex PCR. The sample carries about 55,000 clones, roughly 85% recorded once. Sequenced: peripheral blood. These TCRs come from a human donor in a cohort sampled during active COVID-19. Both conserved end residues are part of each CDR3. Fields, in order: CDR3 length, V gene, CDR3 protein.

CDR3 length: 14
V gene: TRBV7-9
CDR3 protein: CASSLPTGRGGYTF

CDR3 length: 15
V gene: TRBV28
CDR3 protein: CASSKTRDTQETQYF

CDR3 length: 15
V gene: TRBV5-4
CDR3 protein: CASSLLSGSRYEQYF

CDR3 length: 16
V gene: TRBV7-8
CDR3 protein: CASSPTRGTGGLGQFF

CDR3 length: 17
V gene: TRBV19
CDR3 protein: CASSITGGPNSNQPQHF

CDR3 length: 15
V gene: TRBV4-3
CDR3 protein: CASSQYFVTSGGYTF

CDR3 length: 14
V gene: TRBV7-9
CDR3 protein: CASSSGQANSPLHF

CDR3 length: 12
V gene: TRBV25-1
CDR3 protein: CASSGRRTEAFF

CDR3 length: 15
V gene: TRBV11-2
CDR3 protein: CASSQRGGLNSPLHF

CDR3 length: 13
V gene: TRBV30
CDR3 protein: CAWSGGTGNTIYF

CDR3 length: 17
V gene: TRBV4-1
CDR3 protein: CASSRPVIQGPYNEQFF

CDR3 length: 15
V gene: TRBV28
CDR3 protein: CASIYRGWSNQPQHF

CDR3 length: 14
V gene: TRBV11-1
CDR3 protein: CASSLVRGQETQYF

CDR3 length: 14
V gene: TRBV2
CDR3 protein: CATAADRGQYEQYF

CDR3 length: 17
V gene: TRBV4-2
CDR3 protein: CASSQLAGGPSAGELFF

CDR3 length: 17
V gene: TRBV10-3
CDR3 protein: CAISRTSGTSINNEQFF

CDR3 length: 14
V gene: TRBV5-1
CDR3 protein: CASSPGQGADTQYF

CDR3 length: 16
V gene: TRBV7-8
CDR3 protein: CASSLGAEAVSYEQYF

CDR3 length: 15
V gene: TRBV7-2
CDR3 protein: CASSLARFADDTQYF

CDR3 length: 13
V gene: TRBV15
CDR3 protein: CATSRDRGREQYF

CDR3 length: 13
V gene: TRBV6-1
CDR3 protein: CASSELQDHEQYF

CDR3 length: 17
V gene: TRBV19
CDR3 protein: CASSISGQVGGQETQYF

CDR3 length: 16
V gene: TRBV28
CDR3 protein: CASSSSTGAVGEAQYF

CDR3 length: 14
V gene: TRBV5-8
CDR3 protein: CASSYGDFSYEQYF

CDR3 length: 17
V gene: TRBV6-1
CDR3 protein: CASSARDNEPLSSPLHF

CDR3 length: 17
V gene: TRBV7-2
CDR3 protein: CASSPLSSLLLADTQYF

CDR3 length: 15
V gene: TRBV7-2
CDR3 protein: CASSSPSGSTDTQYF

CDR3 length: 15
V gene: TRBV19
CDR3 protein: CASIRAGGLGQPQHF

CDR3 length: 18
V gene: TRBV4-1
CDR3 protein: CASSQDPGTGSLADTQYF

CDR3 length: 14
V gene: TRBV6-2/TRBV6-3
CDR3 protein: CASSTLGTRGEQYF

CDR3 length: 15
V gene: TRBV28
CDR3 protein: CASSSGLAITYEQYF

CDR3 length: 16
V gene: TRBV15
CDR3 protein: CATSPGLAGLGDEQFF

CDR3 length: 14
V gene: TRBV5-5
CDR3 protein: CASSPGTGLYEQYF

CDR3 length: 15
V gene: TRBV7-8
CDR3 protein: CASSSGTGYTGELFF

CDR3 length: 15
V gene: TRBV7-2
CDR3 protein: CASSLAGGTYYEQYF

CDR3 length: 15
V gene: TRBV5-6
CDR3 protein: CASIELAGGSGEQFF

CDR3 length: 15
V gene: TRBV6-5
CDR3 protein: CASSYSIGVNSPLHF

CDR3 length: 15
V gene: TRBV6-5
CDR3 protein: CASSRTSGRYNEQFF

CDR3 length: 15
V gene: TRBV11-2
CDR3 protein: CASSLSPGQGLEQYF

CDR3 length: 15
V gene: TRBV5-1
CDR3 protein: CASSAGQAIQETQYF

CDR3 length: 15
V gene: TRBV13
CDR3 protein: CASSLSWRSYNEQFF

CDR3 length: 11
V gene: TRBV28
CDR3 protein: CGSGYLSEAFF

CDR3 length: 13
V gene: TRBV12-5
CDR3 protein: CASGSSGQTEAFF

CDR3 length: 15
V gene: TRBV15
CDR3 protein: CATSVAGTSGYEQYF

CDR3 length: 14
V gene: TRBV6-6
CDR3 protein: CASSYGTGLHEQYF

CDR3 length: 14
V gene: TRBV28
CDR3 protein: CASMASGEGYIQYF

CDR3 length: 16
V gene: TRBV7-9
CDR3 protein: CASSLGRTVKNTEAFF

CDR3 length: 17
V gene: TRBV28
CDR3 protein: CASSPAPGQGSYNEQFF

CDR3 length: 14
V gene: TRBV20-1
CDR3 protein: CSASLGEGRHEQYF

CDR3 length: 14
V gene: TRBV18
CDR3 protein: CASSPRDRVSPLHF

CDR3 length: 14
V gene: TRBV2
CDR3 protein: CAGSGTSGYNEQFF

CDR3 length: 14
V gene: TRBV27
CDR3 protein: CASSQGQGANTIYF

CDR3 length: 15
V gene: TRBV10-2
CDR3 protein: CASNPTSGLYNEQFF

CDR3 length: 14
V gene: TRBV11-1
CDR3 protein: CASSYGQIGSPLHF

CDR3 length: 15
V gene: TRBV9
CDR3 protein: CASSVDGQGVTEAFF